The 22 T cell receptor beta chains below were found in one sample sequenced in a study of blood T cells in healthy people across ages. Together with a sample-barcoded 5' primer, a J-beta primer mix was included in a second PCR lasting about 6 to 11 cycles. From the 5' RACE reads, TCRdb called clonotypes with MiXCR, one entry per CDR3 protein. The repertoire holds 550,000 to 700,000 distinct CDR3 sequences, about 25% seen once, with approximately 17% in the top ten. Sequenced input: blood. These receptors came from a woman in her 70s in good health.

This chain's CDR3 is CASSIGTSGGIMHIQYF. CDR3 nucleotide sequence: TGTGCCAGCAGCATCGGGACTAGCGGGGGGATCATGCACATTCAGTACTTC. The chain links TRBV7-8 to TRBJ2-4; 15 nucleotides agree with TRBD2. The junction had 10 bases not matched to a gene; V was cut back by 5 bases and J by 8 bases. Per germline, CDR1 SGHVS and CDR2 FQNEAQ. This CDR3 has 17 amino acids.

The chain has TRBV7-9 and TRBJ1-4; 7 positions agree with TRBD1. This CDR3 region has 13 residues. The germline V gene encodes CDR1 SEHNR and CDR2 FQNEAQ (reference sequence). J was trimmed by 6 bases and V by 8 bases; bases with no gene match: 6. CDR3 sequence (DNA): TGTGCCAGCGGGGGCAGGGGGGATGAAAAACTGTTTTTT. Translated: CASGGRGDEKLFF.

V is TRBV6-6 and J is TRBJ1-2, with TRBD1 matching 9 bases. Germline values: CDR1 MNHNY, CDR2 SVGAGI (reference sequence). The CDR3 runs 14 residues. After removal of 6 bases from V and 5 bases from J, the junction contained 7 bases not matched to a gene. The CDR3 reads CASRINRGQYGYTF. CDR3 DNA: TGTGCCAGCAGGATTAACAGGGGGCAGTATGGCTACACCTTC.

Details on this clonotype: The germline gene is not matched at one end of the junction; a read error may be the cause. The chain uses TRBV6-6 and TRBJ1-6; TRBD1 matches at 7 bases. Germline V gene sequence: CDR1 MNHNY, CDR2 SVGAGI (reference sequence). The CDR3 has 15 amino acids. CDR3 in amino acids: CASSPRTGGNLPLHF. The CDR3, as DNA: TGTGCCAGCAGTCCCCGGACAGGCGGCAATTTACCCCTCCACTTT.

This clonotype was seen more than once but under ten times. This rearrangement joins TRBV5-1 to TRBJ2-5; 8 bases match TRBD1. V dropped 4 bases and J dropped 2; count of bases not matched to a gene: 13. The CDR3 has 17 residues. CDR1 and CDR2 (germline): SGHRS, YFSETQ. This CDR3 reads CASSLGTGAQSQETQYF. CDR3 sequence (DNA): TGCGCCAGCAGCCTAGGGACAGGCGCTCAAAGTCAAGAGACCCAGTACTTC.

This clonotype was seen a handful of times. The chain combines TRBV24-1 with TRBJ1-4; D is uncertain. Per germline, CDR1 KGHDR and CDR2 SFDVKD. The germline V and J ends were trimmed by 1 base and 11 bases, with 13 bases remaining between them. This CDR3 has 14 amino acids. This chain's CDR3 is CATSDLHDGGKLFF. In nucleotides, the CDR3 is TGTGCCACCAGTGATTTACATGATGGTGGGAAACTGTTTTTT.

Here the CDR3 DNA reads TGTGCCAGCAGTTCGTGGGGGAGTAATCAGCCCCAGCATTTT. Protein: CASSSWGSNQPQHF. The V and J genes are TRBV6-5 and TRBJ1-5; a possible D gene is TRBD1 (5 bases). V lost 4 bases, J lost 4 bases, and 11 bases lay in between. The CDR3 consists of 14 residues. Germline CDR1 reads MNHEY; CDR2 reads SVGAGI.

Note on this clonotype: The germline gene is not matched at one end of the junction; a read error may be the cause. V usage is TRBV7-2 and J usage is TRBJ2-5, with 7 bases that match TRBD1. The CDR3 has 14 residues. CDR1 is SGHTA and CDR2 is FQGNSA in the germline V gene. In DNA form, the CDR3 reads TGTGCCAGCAGCTTAGGTGCCCCCGGGGACAGTGGGTTCTTC. This sequence encodes CASSLGAPGDSGFF.

This chain joins TRBV7-2 and TRBJ2-3, with 9 bases fitting TRBD2. The V gene's germline CDR1 is SGHTA and CDR2 FQGNSA. V shed 7 bases and J 4 bases; nucleotides not matched to a gene: 12. The CDR3 has 16 residues. For the CDR3, the DNA is TGTGCCAGCACCCCTTTTGCGGGGGGGCGGCCAGATACGCAGTATTTT. Translation gives CASTPFAGGRPDTQYF.

Only a few counts were recorded for this clonotype. The rearrangement joins TRBV4-3 to TRBJ2-4; D is uncertain. The CDR3 is 13 residues long. Germline-derived CDR1 and CDR2 are LGHNA and YSLEER. Between the trimmed V and J ends, which lost 0 bases and 13 bases, there was a span of 13 bases. The CDR3 here is CASSQDVDVRQYF. The CDR3 region has the DNA TGCGCCAGCAGCCAAGATGTTGACGTTCGCCAGTACTTC.

This clonotype has a handful of counts. The genes are TRBV6-2 or TRBV6-3 and TRBJ2-4, with no clear D. This CDR3 has 11 residues. The germline CDR1 and CDR2 sequences are MNHEY and SVGEGT. Trimming stripped 6 bases from V and 8 bases from J, with 8 bases between. CDR3 nucleotides: TGTGCCAGCAGGGGAAGGGACATTCAGTACTTC. Encoded protein: CASRGRDIQYF.

This clonotype was picked up many times. The chain links TRBV5-1 to TRBJ1-6; D might be TRBD1 (5 bases). Trimming left V 5 bases short and J 5 bases short, with 11 bases between. The germline CDR1 and CDR2 sequences are SGHRS and YFSETQ. The length of the CDR3 is 14 residues. CDR3 nucleotide sequence: TGCGCCAGCAGTTCGGGACGGGATAATTCACCCCTCCACTTT. This encodes CASSSGRDNSPLHF.

The chain carries TRBV12-3 or TRBV12-4 and TRBJ1-6; 7 nucleotides agree with TRBD1. Trimming took 3 bases from V and 7 from J; bases not matched to a gene: 3. The CDR3 covers 14 residues. This CDR3 reads CASSFGDRNSPLHF. The CDR3 DNA follows: TGTGCCAGCAGTTTTGGGGACAGAAATTCACCCCTCCACTTT.

There are a few counts of this clonotype. This chain uses TRBV2 with TRBJ2-2, with 8 nucleotides matching TRBD2. Germline CDR1 is SNHLY and CDR2 is FYNNEI. V was clipped by 8 bases and J by 0 bases; unmatched bases: 5. The CDR3 has 15 amino acids. The CDR3 DNA reads as TGTGCCAGCGAGCGGGGGTCCACGAACACCGGGGAGCTGTTTTTT. This sequence encodes CASERGSTNTGELFF.

This chain uses TRBV12-3 or TRBV12-4 with TRBJ2-4; 10 nucleotides agree with TRBD2. V shed 7 bases, J shed 4 bases, and the junction held 4 bases outside the gene matches. CDR3 size: 14 residues. The CDR3 DNA is TGTGCCAGCACAATAGCGGGAGGTAAAAACATTCAGTACTTC. Amino acid sequence: CASTIAGGKNIQYF.

The chain links TRBV7-2 to TRBJ2-2; 15 bases line up with TRBD2. With V trimmed by 5 bases and J by 6 bases, 13 bases remained unmatched. CDR3 size: 19 residues. CDR1 and CDR2 from the germline V gene are SGHTA and FQGNSA. CDR3 in amino acids: CASSPHGLAGGQVAGELFF. CDR3 coding DNA: TGTGCCAGCAGCCCTCATGGACTAGCGGGGGGGCAGGTGGCCGGGGAGCTGTTTTTT.

The chain has TRBV11-2 and TRBJ2-1, with D possibly TRBD1 on 5 matching bases. The CDR3 extends over 14 amino acids. Trimming cost V 2 bases and J 8 bases, with 13 bases left between them. From germline, CDR1 is SGHAT and CDR2 FQNNGV. CDR3 region: CASSLINWGDEQFF. The CDR3 nucleotides read TGTGCCAGCAGCTTAATTAATTGGGGCGATGAGCAGTTCTTC.

In the case of this clonotype: One end of the junction does not line up with germline, which may come from a read error. CDR3: CASSLTGNRNGGLFF. The CDR3 coding sequence is TGTGCCAGCAGCTTAACGGGGAATAGGAACGGGGGGCTGTTTTTT. The chain is built from TRBV7-3 and TRBJ2-2; a possible D gene is TRBD2 (6 bases). The length of the CDR3 is 15 residues. Germline-derived CDR1 and CDR2 are SGHTA and FQGTGA. The full variable domain, rest sourced from reference TRBV7-3 and TRBJ2-2, is GAGVSQTPSNKVTEKGKYVELRCDPISGHTALYWYRQSLGQGPEFLIYFQGTGAADDSGLPNDRFFAVRPEGSVSTLKIQRTERGDSAVYLCASSLTGNRNGGLFFGEGSRLTVL.

This clonotype was detected a few times. The V and J genes are TRBV11-3 and TRBJ2-1; no clear D gene. Trimming removed 10 bases at V and 9 bases at J, with 19 bases between. The CDR3 extends over 13 amino acids. The germline V gene encodes CDR1 SGHNT and CDR2 YENEEA. CDR3 DNA: TGTGCCACCAAGGGTCCTTTGGGTCCTGAGCAGTTCTTC. Translated: CATKGPLGPEQFF.

This clonotype came up a few times. The chain has TRBV9 and TRBJ1-1; TRBD1 might be the D (6 bases). The CDR3 sequence is 15 residues long. V was pared by 6 bases and J by 4 bases, with 19 bases between. The germline gives CDR1 SGDLS, CDR2 YYNGEE. This CDR3 reads CASNSQGSTGTEAFF. The DNA of the CDR3 is TGTGCCAGCAATTCACAGGGAAGTACGGGCACTGAAGCTTTCTTT.

This clonotype was seen more than once but under ten times. This sequence joins TRBV5-1 and TRBJ2-7; D is unresolved. The CDR3 has 12 amino acids. V gave up 4 bases and J gave up 6 bases, with 11 bases separating them. CDR1 and CDR2 (germline): SGHRS, YFSETQ. The CDR3 coding sequence is TGCGCCAGCAGCAGGACGGGTACCGAGCAGTACTTC. As protein: CASSRTGTEQYF.

The chain carries TRBV2 and TRBJ2-2; D is ambiguous. Trimming left V 2 bases short and J 4 bases short, with 8 bases between. Germline CDR1 is SNHLY and CDR2 is FYNNEI. The CDR3 is 14 amino acids. Here the CDR3 DNA reads TGTGCCAGCAGTGAAAGGCAGATCACCGGGGAGCTGTTTTTT. The encoded protein is CASSERQITGELFF.